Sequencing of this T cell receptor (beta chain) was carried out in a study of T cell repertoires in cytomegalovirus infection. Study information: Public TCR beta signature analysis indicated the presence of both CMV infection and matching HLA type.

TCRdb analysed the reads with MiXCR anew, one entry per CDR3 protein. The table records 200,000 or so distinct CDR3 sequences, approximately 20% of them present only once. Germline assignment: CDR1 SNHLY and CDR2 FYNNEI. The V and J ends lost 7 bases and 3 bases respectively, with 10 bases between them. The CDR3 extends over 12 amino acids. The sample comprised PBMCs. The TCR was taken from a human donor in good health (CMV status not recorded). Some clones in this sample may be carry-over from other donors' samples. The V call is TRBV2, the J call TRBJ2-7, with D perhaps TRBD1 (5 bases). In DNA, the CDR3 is TGTGCCAGCATCGCAGGGAACTACGAGCAGTACTTC. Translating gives CASIAGNYEQYF.